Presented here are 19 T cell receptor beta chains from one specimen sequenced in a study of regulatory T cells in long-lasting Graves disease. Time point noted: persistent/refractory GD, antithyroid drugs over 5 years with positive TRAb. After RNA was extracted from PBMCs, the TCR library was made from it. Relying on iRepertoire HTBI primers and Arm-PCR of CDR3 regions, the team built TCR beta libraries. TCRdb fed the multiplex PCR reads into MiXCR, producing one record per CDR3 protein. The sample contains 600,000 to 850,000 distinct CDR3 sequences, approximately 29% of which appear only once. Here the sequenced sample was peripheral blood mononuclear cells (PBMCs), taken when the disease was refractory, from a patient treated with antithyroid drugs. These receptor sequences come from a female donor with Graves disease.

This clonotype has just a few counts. CDR3 DNA sequence: TGCGCCAGCAACCTAGCGGGAGGATCCTACGAGCAGTACTTC. Residues: CASNLAGGSYEQYF. This chain links TRBV5-1 with TRBJ2-7, with TRBD2 matching over 11 bases. Losses at the gene ends were 6 bases for V and 1 base for J; bases not matched to a gene: 3. The CDR3 totals 14 residues. Germline CDR1 is SGHRS and CDR2 is YFSETQ.

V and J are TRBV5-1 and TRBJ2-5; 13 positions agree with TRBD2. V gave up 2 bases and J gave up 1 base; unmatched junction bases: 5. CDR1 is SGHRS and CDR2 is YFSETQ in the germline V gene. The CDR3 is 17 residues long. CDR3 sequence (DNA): TGCGCCAGCAGCTTCGGACTAGCGGGAGAGAGCCAAGAGACCCAGTACTTC. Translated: CASSFGLAGESQETQYF.

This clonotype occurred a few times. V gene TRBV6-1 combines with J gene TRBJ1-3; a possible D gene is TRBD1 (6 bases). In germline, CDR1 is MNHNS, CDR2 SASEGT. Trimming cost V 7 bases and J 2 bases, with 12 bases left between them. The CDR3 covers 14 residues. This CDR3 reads CASNKQGTGNTIYF. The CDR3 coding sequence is TGTGCCAGCAACAAACAGGGAACTGGAAACACCATATATTTT.

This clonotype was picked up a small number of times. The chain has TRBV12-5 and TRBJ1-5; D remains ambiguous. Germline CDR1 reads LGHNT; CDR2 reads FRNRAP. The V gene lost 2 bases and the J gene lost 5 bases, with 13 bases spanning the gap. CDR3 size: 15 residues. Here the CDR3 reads CASGLLGRWDQPQHF. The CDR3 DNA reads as TGTGCTAGTGGTTTGTTGGGGAGGTGGGATCAGCCCCAGCATTTT.

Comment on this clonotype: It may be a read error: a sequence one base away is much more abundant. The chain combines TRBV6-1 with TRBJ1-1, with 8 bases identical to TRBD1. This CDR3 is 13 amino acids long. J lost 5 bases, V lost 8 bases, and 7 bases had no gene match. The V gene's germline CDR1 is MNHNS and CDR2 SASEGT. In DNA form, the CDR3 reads TGTGCCAGCGGTAACACAGGGGGAACTGAAGCTTTCTTT. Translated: CASGNTGGTEAFF.

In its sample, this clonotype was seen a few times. The DNA for the CDR3 is TGTGCCAGCAGCCCAGACAGGGGCCTGGGCGAGCAGTACTTC. It specifies CASSPDRGLGEQYF. The chain employs TRBV11-2 and TRBJ2-7, with TRBD1 matching over 8 bases. The CDR3 is 14 amino acids. Germline V gene sequence: CDR1 SGHAT, CDR2 FQNNGV. V shed 5 bases and J 6 bases; nucleotides not matched to a gene: 9.

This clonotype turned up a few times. Here the CDR3 DNA reads TGTGCCAGCAGTGAAGCGCTTGGGCGGGGGGCGACCTTGCTGGCACCCCTCCACTTT. Protein: CASSEALGRGATLLAPLHF. The chain carries TRBV2 and TRBJ1-6; tentatively, D is TRBD1 (6 bases). Germline CDR1 SNHLY, CDR2 FYNNEI. The germline V and J ends were trimmed by 0 bases and 11 bases, with 26 bases remaining between them. This CDR3 has 19 amino acids.

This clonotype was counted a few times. CDR3 DNA sequence: TGCAGCGTTCCTCAAGCGGAGACGAAAGAGACCCAGTACTTC. This gives the protein CSVPQAETKETQYF. The chain uses TRBV29-1 and TRBJ2-5; D perhaps matches TRBD2 (5 bases). There are 14 residues in the CDR3. V shed 5 bases and J shed 3 bases, with 16 bases lying between them. Germline CDR1 is SQVTM and CDR2 is ANQGSEA.

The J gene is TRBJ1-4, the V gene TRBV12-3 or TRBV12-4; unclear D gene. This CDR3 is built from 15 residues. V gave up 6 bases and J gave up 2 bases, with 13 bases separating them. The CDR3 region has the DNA TGTGCCAGCAGCTTCGGCCGCGGCACTAATGAAAAACTGTTTTTT. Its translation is CASSFGRGTNEKLFF.

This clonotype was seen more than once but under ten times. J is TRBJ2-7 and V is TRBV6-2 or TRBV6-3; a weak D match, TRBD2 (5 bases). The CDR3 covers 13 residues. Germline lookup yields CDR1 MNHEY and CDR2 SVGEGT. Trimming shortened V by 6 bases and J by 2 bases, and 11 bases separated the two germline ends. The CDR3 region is CASSGETTYEQYF. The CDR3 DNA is TGTGCCAGCAGCGGGGAGACCACCTACGAGCAGTACTTC.

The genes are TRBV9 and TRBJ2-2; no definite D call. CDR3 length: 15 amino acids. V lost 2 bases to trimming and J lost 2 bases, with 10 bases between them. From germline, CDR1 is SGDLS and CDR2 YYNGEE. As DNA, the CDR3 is TGTGCCAGCAGCGTGACGGCGGCTAACACCGGGGAGCTGTTTTTT. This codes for CASSVTAANTGELFF.

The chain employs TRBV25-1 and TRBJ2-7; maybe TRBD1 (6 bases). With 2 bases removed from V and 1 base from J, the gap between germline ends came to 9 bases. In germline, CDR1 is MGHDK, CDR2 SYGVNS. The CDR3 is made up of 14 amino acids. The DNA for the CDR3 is TGTGCCAGCAGTGAAGGGGGCTGGTCCTACGAGCAGTACTTC. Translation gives CASSEGGWSYEQYF.

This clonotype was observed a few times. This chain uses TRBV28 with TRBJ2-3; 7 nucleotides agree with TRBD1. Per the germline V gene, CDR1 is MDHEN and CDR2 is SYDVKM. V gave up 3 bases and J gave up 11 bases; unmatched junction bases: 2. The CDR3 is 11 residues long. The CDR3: CASSFGTVQYF. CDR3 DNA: TGTGCCAGCAGTTTCGGGACAGTGCAGTATTTT.

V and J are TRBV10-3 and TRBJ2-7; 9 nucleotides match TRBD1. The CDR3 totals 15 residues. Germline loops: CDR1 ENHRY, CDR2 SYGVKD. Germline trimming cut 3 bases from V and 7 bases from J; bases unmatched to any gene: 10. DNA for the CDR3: TGTGCCATCAGTGACACCCCGGGACAGGGTTTGGAGCAGTACTTC. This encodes CAISDTPGQGLEQYF.

CDR3 sequence (DNA): TGTGCCAGCACCATTGGCAGGGGGTATACTGAAGCTTTCTTT. As protein: CASTIGRGYTEAFF. This chain joins TRBV11-2 and TRBJ1-1; TRBD1 agrees at 7 bases. This CDR3 has 14 residues. Germline CDR1 and CDR2: SGHAT and FQNNGV. Germline trimming cut 7 bases from V and 5 bases from J; bases unmatched to any gene: 10. The entire variable domain, with the rest obtained from reference TRBV11-2 and TRBJ1-1, is as follows: EAGVAQSPRYKIIEKRQSVAFWCNPISGHATLYWYQQILGQGPKLLIQFQNNGVVDDSQLPKDRFSAERLKGVDSTLKIQPAKLEDSAVYLCASTIGRGYTEAFFGQGTRLTVV.

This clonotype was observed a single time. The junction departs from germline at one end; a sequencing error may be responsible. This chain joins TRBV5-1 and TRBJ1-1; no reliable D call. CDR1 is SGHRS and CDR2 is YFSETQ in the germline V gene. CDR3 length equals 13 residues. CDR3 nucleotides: TGCGCCGGCAGCTTGGAAGTGAACACTGAAGCTTTCTTT. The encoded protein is CAGSLEVNTEAFF.

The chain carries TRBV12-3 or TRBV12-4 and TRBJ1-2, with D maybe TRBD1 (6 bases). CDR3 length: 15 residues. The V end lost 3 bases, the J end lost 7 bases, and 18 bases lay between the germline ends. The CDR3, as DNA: TGTGCCAGCAGTTTCGGGGGGGCGGCTAGTAGTGGCTACACCTTC. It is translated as CASSFGGAASSGYTF.

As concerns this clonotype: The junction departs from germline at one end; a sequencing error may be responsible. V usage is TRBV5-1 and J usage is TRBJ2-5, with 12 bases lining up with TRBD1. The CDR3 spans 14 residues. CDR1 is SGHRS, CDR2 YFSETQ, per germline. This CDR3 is CASSRDRGQGTQYF. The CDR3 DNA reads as TGCGCCAGCAGCAGGGACAGGGGGCAAGGGACCCAGTACTTC.

CDR3 amino acids: CSVEPTGQASYEQYF. The CDR3 DNA follows: TGCAGCGTTGAACCCACGGGACAGGCGTCCTACGAGCAGTACTTC. The chain couples TRBV29-1 to TRBJ2-7, with 8 bases matching TRBD1. Germline V gene lookup returns CDR1 SQVTM and CDR2 ANQGSEA. With V trimmed by 2 bases and J by 1 base, 7 bases remained unmatched. The CDR3 consists of 15 residues.